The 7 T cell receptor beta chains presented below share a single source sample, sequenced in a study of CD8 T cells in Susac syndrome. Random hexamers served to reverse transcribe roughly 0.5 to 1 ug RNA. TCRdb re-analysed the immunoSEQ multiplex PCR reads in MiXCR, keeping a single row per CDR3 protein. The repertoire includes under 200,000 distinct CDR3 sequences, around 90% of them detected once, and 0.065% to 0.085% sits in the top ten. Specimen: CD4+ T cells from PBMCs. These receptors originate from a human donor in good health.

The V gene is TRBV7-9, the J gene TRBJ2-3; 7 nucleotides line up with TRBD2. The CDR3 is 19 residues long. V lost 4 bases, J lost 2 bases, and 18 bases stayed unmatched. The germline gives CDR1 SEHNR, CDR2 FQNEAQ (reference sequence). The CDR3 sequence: CASSSRVGGRAFSTDTQYF. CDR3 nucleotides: TGTGCCAGCAGCTCGCGTGTAGGAGGGAGGGCCTTTTCCACAGATACGCAGTATTTT.

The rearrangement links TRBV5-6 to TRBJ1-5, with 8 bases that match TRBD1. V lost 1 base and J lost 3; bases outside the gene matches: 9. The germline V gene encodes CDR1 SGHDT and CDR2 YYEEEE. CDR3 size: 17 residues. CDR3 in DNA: TGTGCCAGCAGCTTGTTTGCGACAGGGGTTTTCAATCAGCCCCAGCATTTT. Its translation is CASSLFATGVFNQPQHF.

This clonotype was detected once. Here the CDR3 DNA reads TGCGCCAGCAGCTTGCGTTCGGGACAGGGGACCGAAAAACTGTTTTTT. Protein product: CASSLRSGQGTEKLFF. J is TRBJ1-4 and V is TRBV5-1, with 10 bases aligning to TRBD1. This CDR3 comprises 16 residues. Unmatched junction bases numbered 8, after V lost 1 base and J lost 8 bases. Germline loops: CDR1 SGHRS, CDR2 YFSETQ.

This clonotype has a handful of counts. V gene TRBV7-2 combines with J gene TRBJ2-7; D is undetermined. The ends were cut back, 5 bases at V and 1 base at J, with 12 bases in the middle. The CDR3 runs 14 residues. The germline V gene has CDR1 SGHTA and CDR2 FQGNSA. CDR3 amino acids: CASSPRLKSYEQYF. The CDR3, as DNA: TGTGCCAGCAGCCCCCGCTTAAAATCCTACGAGCAGTACTTC.

CDR3 nucleotide sequence: TGTGCCAGCACTCCCTGGTACGGGCCCACCGGGGAGCTGTTTTTT. Translation gives CASTPWYGPTGELFF. The rearrangement joins TRBV5-6 to TRBJ2-2, with D unclear. CDR1 and CDR2 from the germline V gene are SGHDT and YYEEEE. This CDR3 contains 15 residues. With 6 bases removed from V and 4 bases from J, the gap between germline ends came to 16 bases.

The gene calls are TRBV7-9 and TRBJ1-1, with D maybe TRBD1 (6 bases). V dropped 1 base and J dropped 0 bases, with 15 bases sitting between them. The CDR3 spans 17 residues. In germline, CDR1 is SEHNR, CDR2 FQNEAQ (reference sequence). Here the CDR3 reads CASSLGSGTTLNTEAFF. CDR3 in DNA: TGTGCCAGCAGCTTAGGCTCCGGGACAACGCTGAACACTGAAGCTTTCTTT.

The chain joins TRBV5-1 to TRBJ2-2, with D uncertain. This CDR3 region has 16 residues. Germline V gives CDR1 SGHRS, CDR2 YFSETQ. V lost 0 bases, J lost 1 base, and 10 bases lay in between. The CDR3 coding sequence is TGCGCCAGCAGCTTGGCCGCCACCCAGAACACCGGGGAGCTGTTTTTT. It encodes CASSLAATQNTGELFF.